The 10 T cell receptor beta chains below were found in one sample sequenced in a study of identical twins listed by TCRdb under 2016. Receptor amplification or capture employed 5' RACE. For sequencing, an Illumina HiSeq 2000 was employed. Using fastp at Q25 and MiXCR, TCRdb reprocessed the public reads and kept productive beta chains. All rows with the same CDR3 protein become a single entry with the most common DNA and genes. The sample table records around 480,000 distinct CDR3 sequences; roughly an eighth of these occur just once. The ten largest clones take up approximately 1% of the sample. The same sample was also used in a study of yellow fever vaccine responses in identical twins.

Material: CD4+ T cells sorted from blood. The origin of the receptors is a woman aged 18 to 35 in good health.

The V call is TRBV28, the J call TRBJ2-7; 8 nucleotides agree with TRBD2. CDR1 and CDR2 from the germline V gene are MDHEN and SYDVKM. The CDR3 sequence is 15 residues long. Trimming took 7 bases from V and 1 from J; bases not matched to a gene: 9. In DNA form, the CDR3 reads TGTGCCAGCATCGGGGGGGAATTCGGGTCCTACGAGCAGTACTTC. Amino acids: CASIGGEFGSYEQYF.

In its sample, this clonotype was seen a few times. This chain joins TRBV18 and TRBJ2-3, with D possibly TRBD2 on 5 matching bases. With 3 bases removed from V and 2 bases from J, the gap between germline ends came to 12 bases. CDR3 length: 15 residues. Germline V lookup: CDR1 KGHSH, CDR2 LQKENI. The CDR3 DNA sequence: TGTGCCAGCTCACCGCAGGACTTTTACACAGATACGCAGTATTTT. This encodes CASSPQDFYTDTQYF.

The table lists this clonotype with a few counts. The chain employs TRBV29-1 and TRBJ2-5, with 8 bases identical to TRBD2. The CDR3 is 12 amino acids. Germline loops: CDR1 SQVTM, CDR2 ANQGSEA. The V gene end was trimmed by 7 bases and the J gene end by 2 bases; junction bases not matched to a gene: 3. The CDR3 DNA reads as TGCAGCGGCGGGGGGCCTCAAGAGACCCAGTACTTC. Translating gives CSGGGPQETQYF.

The V call is TRBV12-3 or TRBV12-4, the J call TRBJ1-2, with 7 bases matching TRBD1. V lost 7 bases and J lost 7; bases outside the gene matches: 9. The CDR3 has 13 amino acids. The CDR3 spells CASTPTGRTGYTF. The CDR3 DNA follows: TGTGCCAGCACCCCGACAGGGAGAACTGGCTACACCTTC.

The CDR3 region has the DNA TGCAGCGTTGAAGATCTTTTTTCTAGCGGGAGAATTAGTAGGACAGATACGCAGTATTTT. Its protein is CSVEDLFSSGRISRTDTQYF. The gene calls are TRBV29-1 and TRBJ2-3; 10 bases agree with TRBD2. The CDR3 loop spans 20 amino acids. J was trimmed by 3 bases and V by 0 bases; bases with no gene match: 18. In germline, CDR1 is SQVTM, CDR2 ANQGSEA.

This clonotype was seen more than once but under ten times. The V gene is TRBV29-1, the J gene TRBJ2-7; no firm D call. Per germline, CDR1 SQVTM and CDR2 ANQGSEA. Trimming cost V 3 bases and J 0 bases, with 9 bases left between them. The CDR3 is 13 amino acids. Written as DNA, the CDR3 is TGCAGCGTTGAGGGGTGGGACTCCTACGAGCAGTACTTC. Translation gives CSVEGWDSYEQYF.

In nucleotides, the CDR3 is TGCAGTGCGGGACTAGCGGGAGGGCCCTTTTACGAGCAGTACTTC. This translates into CSAGLAGGPFYEQYF. V is TRBV20-1 and J is TRBJ2-7; 16 bases map to TRBD2. CDR3 length: 15 residues. Losses at the gene ends were 6 bases for V and 4 bases for J; bases not matched to a gene: 6. Per germline, CDR1 DFQATT and CDR2 SNEGSKA (reference sequence).

This clonotype was seen many times. This chain joins TRBV20-1 and TRBJ2-3; 8 positions match TRBD2. Germline V gives CDR1 DFQATT, CDR2 SNEGSKA (reference sequence). Germline trimming cut 5 bases from V and 2 bases from J; bases unmatched to any gene: 12. The CDR3 is made up of 16 amino acids. CDR3 in DNA: TGCAGTGCTTTGAGTAGCGGGGAACAAATCACAGATACGCAGTATTTT. Its protein is CSALSSGEQITDTQYF.

The J gene is TRBJ2-1, the V gene TRBV27; 9 nucleotides agree with TRBD1. This CDR3 comprises 18 residues. V shed 7 bases and J 7 bases; nucleotides not matched to a gene: 20. CDR1 and CDR2 (germline): MNHEY, SMNVEV (reference sequence). The CDR3 protein is CASTQSRDRAYGGNEQFF. The CDR3 coding sequence is TGTGCCAGCACTCAAAGCCGGGACAGGGCTTACGGTGGGAATGAGCAGTTCTTC.

The chain couples TRBV5-4 to TRBJ2-5; TRBD1 or TRBD2 may be the D gene (5 bases each). The germline V gene has CDR1 SGHNT and CDR2 YYREEE (reference sequence). This CDR3 region has 16 residues. Trimming removed 4 bases at V and 0 bases at J, with 16 bases between. CDR3 sequence: CASSGPTGTNQETQYF. In DNA, the CDR3 is TGTGCCAGCAGCGGCCCCACTGGGACCAACCAAGAGACCCAGTACTTC.